One sample yielded the 15 T cell receptor beta chains listed below, sequenced in a study of cytomegalovirus exposure and HLA in healthy donors. PCR primers comprised 60 Vbeta and 13 Jbeta primers. Sequenced by immunoSEQ multiplex PCR; TCRdb stores in-frame clones only, minus some. There are under 70,000 clones in the sample; 70% to 90% occur only once, and 2% lies in the top ten. The sequenced sample was PBMCs. The receptors derive from a woman aged 30 to 39 in good health and CMV-seronegative.

J is TRBJ2-1 and V is TRBV19; 13 bases line up with TRBD2. The CDR3 is 18 amino acids. Germline V gene data show CDR1 as LNHDA and CDR2 as SQIVND (reference sequence). V lost 4 bases, J lost 5 bases, and 11 bases stayed unmatched. CDR3 coding DNA: TGTGCCAGTAGTACCTGGGGGGGACTAGCGGGATATCACAATGAGCAGTTCTTC. Translation gives CASSTWGGLAGYHNEQFF.

The J gene is TRBJ2-3, the V gene TRBV6-5; 14 bases agree with TRBD2. Germline V CDR1 and CDR2: MNHEY, SVGAGI. Unmatched junction bases numbered 3, after V lost 2 bases and J lost 5 bases. The CDR3 contains 16 residues. The CDR3 is CASSYRLAGGGDTQYF. CDR3 nucleotide sequence: TGTGCCAGCAGTTACAGACTAGCGGGAGGGGGAGATACGCAGTATTTT.

The gene calls are TRBV11-3 and TRBJ1-1; 7 nucleotides match TRBD1. This CDR3 contains 15 residues. The J segment lost 3 bases and the V segment lost 5 bases, leaving 9 bases of the junction unmatched. Germline values: CDR1 SGHNT, CDR2 YENEEA. The chain's CDR3 is CASSQRQGRDTEAFF. DNA for the CDR3: TGTGCCAGCAGCCAGCGACAGGGCAGGGACACTGAAGCTTTCTTT.

V gene TRBV5-1 combines with J gene TRBJ2-7; TRBD1 matches at 7 bases. V gave up 4 bases and J gave up 2 bases; unmatched junction bases: 6. CDR3 length: 14 residues. Germline CDR1 and CDR2: SGHRS and YFSETQ. This CDR3 is CASSDNRGPYEQYF. The CDR3 DNA follows: TGCGCCAGCAGCGATAACAGGGGACCCTACGAGCAGTACTTC.

V is TRBV30 and J is TRBJ2-1, with TRBD2 identical over 7 bases. V lost 0 bases and J lost 7; bases outside the gene matches: 3. The CDR3 length is 13 residues. The germline CDR1 and CDR2 sequences are GTSNPN and SVGIG (reference sequence). The CDR3 loop is CAWSVAGGNEQFF. CDR3 bases: TGTGCCTGGAGTGTGGCCGGGGGGAATGAGCAGTTCTTC.

The chain links TRBV5-1 to TRBJ2-5, with D perhaps TRBD1 (6 bases). Germline CDR1 and CDR2: SGHRS and YFSETQ. The CDR3 runs 16 residues. Trimming removed 4 bases at V and 2 bases at J, with 18 bases between. CDR3 residues: CASSLDTHRAQETQYF. The CDR3 DNA reads as TGCGCCAGCAGCCTAGACACGCACAGGGCTCAAGAGACCCAGTACTTC.

The V and J genes are TRBV28 and TRBJ2-7; 10 positions match TRBD2. CDR3 size: 16 residues. Germline assignment: CDR1 MDHEN and CDR2 SYDVKM. The trim removed 1 base at V and 3 bases at J, leaving 6 bases unmatched. The CDR3 DNA sequence: TGTGCCAGCAGTTTATACCCTAGCGGGAGAAGCTACGAGCAGTACTTC. Translation: CASSLYPSGRSYEQYF.

The J gene is TRBJ1-2, the V gene TRBV7-9, with D maybe TRBD1 (5 bases). The CDR3 loop spans 13 amino acids. V was pared by 5 bases and J by 7 bases, with 14 bases between. Germline values: CDR1 SEHNR, CDR2 FQNEAQ (reference sequence). The CDR3 nucleotides are TGTGCCAGCAGCCGCGCCAGGGTGGGTGGCTACACCTTC. This gives the protein CASSRARVGGYTF.

The chain uses TRBV6-1 and TRBJ1-1; TRBD1 might be the D (6 bases). The CDR3 length is 15 residues. V shed 3 bases and J shed 7 bases, with 18 bases lying between them. Germline CDR1 reads MNHNS; CDR2 reads SASEGT. This chain's CDR3 is CASSELSDSLYEAFF. CDR3 in DNA: TGTGCCAGCAGTGAGCTCTCGGACAGTCTTTATGAAGCTTTCTTT.

The rearrangement links TRBV2 to TRBJ2-7, with TRBD1 matching 8 bases. Germline V gene sequence: CDR1 SNHLY, CDR2 FYNNEI. The J segment lost 5 bases and the V segment lost 7 bases, leaving 7 bases of the junction unmatched. This CDR3 is 13 amino acids long. CDR3 DNA: TGTGCCAGCAAGGACAGGGAAAAAAACGAGCAGTACTTC. Translated, it gives CASKDREKNEQYF.

The chain links TRBV13 to TRBJ1-2; TRBD1 is a possible D gene (6 bases). CDR1 and CDR2 from the germline V gene are PRHDT and FYEKMQ (reference sequence). CDR3 size: 16 residues. Trimming removed 1 base at V and 1 base at J, with 13 bases between. CDR3 protein: CASSLVTYRVNYGYTF. In DNA, the CDR3 is TGTGCCAGCAGCTTAGTGACCTACAGGGTTAACTATGGCTACACCTTC.

The chain recombines TRBV13 with TRBJ2-3; the D gene is possibly TRBD2 (5 bases). The CDR3 has 15 residues. Trimming removed 3 bases from V and 1 base from J, with 11 bases in between. Germline V gene sequence: CDR1 PRHDT, CDR2 FYEKMQ (reference sequence). CDR3 residues: CASSFAGAGTDTQYF. DNA for the CDR3: TGTGCCAGCAGCTTCGCGGGTGCGGGCACAGATACGCAGTATTTT.

V is TRBV19 and J is TRBJ2-1, with 7 bases matching TRBD2. J was trimmed by 6 bases and V by 2 bases; bases with no gene match: 10. CDR3 length: 16 amino acids. Germline CDR1 LNHDA, CDR2 SQIVND (reference sequence). CDR3 sequence: CASSIIGGRAANEQFF. CDR3 in DNA: TGTGCCAGTAGTATAATCGGGGGGAGGGCCGCCAATGAGCAGTTCTTC.

A few counts support this clone. The CDR3 sequence is CASTSGTGGYEQYF. In nucleotides, the CDR3 is TGTGCCAGCACCTCAGGGACAGGGGGCTACGAGCAGTACTTC. This chain joins TRBV6-6 and TRBJ2-7, with 11 bases matching TRBD1. The CDR3 has 14 amino acids. Unmatched junction bases numbered 5, after V lost 7 bases and J lost 3 bases. Germline V gene sequence: CDR1 MNHNY, CDR2 SVGAGI (reference sequence).

This sequence joins TRBV11-3 and TRBJ2-2, with 7 bases lining up with TRBD2. V dropped 5 bases and J dropped 6; count of bases not matched to a gene: 18. The CDR3 sequence is 18 residues long. In germline, CDR1 is SGHNT, CDR2 YENEEA. The CDR3 here is CASSPGLREYEDAGELFF. Here the CDR3 DNA reads TGTGCCAGCAGCCCAGGACTGCGGGAGTATGAGGACGCCGGGGAGCTGTTTTTT.